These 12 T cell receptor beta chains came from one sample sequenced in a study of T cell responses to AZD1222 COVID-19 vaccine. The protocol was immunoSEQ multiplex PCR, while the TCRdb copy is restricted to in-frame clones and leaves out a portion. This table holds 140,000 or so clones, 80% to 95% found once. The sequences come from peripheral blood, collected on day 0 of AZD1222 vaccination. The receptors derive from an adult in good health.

The CDR3, as DNA: TGTGCCAGCAGGCCGTATACTAGCGGTTCCTACGAGCAGTACTTC. Translated: CASRPYTSGSYEQYF. This chain joins TRBV2 and TRBJ2-7, with 8 positions matching TRBD2. With V trimmed by 6 bases and J by 1 base, 8 bases remained unmatched. The CDR3 is made up of 15 amino acids. Germline CDR1 SNHLY, CDR2 FYNNEI.

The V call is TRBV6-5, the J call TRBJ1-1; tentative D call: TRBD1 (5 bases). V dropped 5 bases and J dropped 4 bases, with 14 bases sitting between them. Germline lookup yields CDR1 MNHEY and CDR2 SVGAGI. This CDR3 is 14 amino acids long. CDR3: CASSPVGRSTEAFF. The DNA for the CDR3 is TGTGCCAGCAGTCCGGTGGGACGGAGCACTGAAGCTTTCTTT.

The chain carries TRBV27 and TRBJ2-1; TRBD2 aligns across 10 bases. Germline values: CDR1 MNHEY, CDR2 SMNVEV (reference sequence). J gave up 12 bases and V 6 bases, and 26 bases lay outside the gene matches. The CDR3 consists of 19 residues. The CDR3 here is CASRAGTSVRGGALHGQFF. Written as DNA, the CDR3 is TGTGCCAGCAGAGCCGGGACTAGCGTGAGGGGGGGGGCACTTCACGGGCAGTTCTTC.

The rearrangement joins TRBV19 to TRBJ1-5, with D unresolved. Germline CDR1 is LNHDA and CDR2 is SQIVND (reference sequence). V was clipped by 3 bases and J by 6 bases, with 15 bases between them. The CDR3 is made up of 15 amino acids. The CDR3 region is CASSMIARSGQPQHF. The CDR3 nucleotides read TGTGCCAGTAGTATGATCGCCCGTAGCGGTCAGCCCCAGCATTTT.

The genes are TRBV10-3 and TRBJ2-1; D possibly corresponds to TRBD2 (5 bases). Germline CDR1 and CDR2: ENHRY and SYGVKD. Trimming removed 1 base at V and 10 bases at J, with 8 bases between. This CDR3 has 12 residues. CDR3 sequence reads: CAISEFSGEQFF. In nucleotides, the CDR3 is TGTGCCATCAGTGAGTTTTCGGGGGAGCAGTTCTTC.

CDR3 bases: TGTGCCAGCAGCTTAGTCGGGCGGCAGGGGAATGAGCAGTTCTTC. This gives the protein CASSLVGRQGNEQFF. The chain is built from TRBV7-9 and TRBJ2-1; a possible D gene is TRBD1 (6 bases). Germline V gene lookup returns CDR1 SEHNR and CDR2 FQNEAQ (reference sequence). This CDR3 has 15 residues. Trimming removed 1 base at V and 7 bases at J, with 14 bases between.

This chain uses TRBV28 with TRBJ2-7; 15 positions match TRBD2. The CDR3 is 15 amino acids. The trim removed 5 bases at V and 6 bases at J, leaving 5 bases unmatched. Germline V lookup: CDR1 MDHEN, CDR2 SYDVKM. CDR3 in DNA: TGTGCCAGCAGTCTAGGACTAGCGGGAGGGCCCGAGCAGTACTTC. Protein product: CASSLGLAGGPEQYF.

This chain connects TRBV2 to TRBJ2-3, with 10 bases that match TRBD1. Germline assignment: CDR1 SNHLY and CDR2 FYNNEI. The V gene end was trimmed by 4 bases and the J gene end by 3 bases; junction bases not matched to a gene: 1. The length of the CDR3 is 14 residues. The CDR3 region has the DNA TGTGCCAGCAGTGGACAGGGGGCGACAGATACGCAGTATTTT. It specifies CASSGQGATDTQYF.

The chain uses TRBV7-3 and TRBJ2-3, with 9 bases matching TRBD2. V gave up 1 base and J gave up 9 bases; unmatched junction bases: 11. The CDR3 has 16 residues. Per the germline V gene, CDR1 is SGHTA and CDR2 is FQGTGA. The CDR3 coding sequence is TGTGCCAGCAGCTTAATGGCATATGGTAGCGGGAGCACGCAGTATTTT. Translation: CASSLMAYGSGSTQYF. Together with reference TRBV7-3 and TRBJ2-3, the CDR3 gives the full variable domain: GAGVSQTPSNKVTEKGKYVELRCDPISGHTALYWYRQSLGQGPEFLIYFQGTGAADDSGLPNDRFFAVRPEGSVSTLKIQRTERGDSAVYLCASSLMAYGSGSTQYFGPGTRLTVL.

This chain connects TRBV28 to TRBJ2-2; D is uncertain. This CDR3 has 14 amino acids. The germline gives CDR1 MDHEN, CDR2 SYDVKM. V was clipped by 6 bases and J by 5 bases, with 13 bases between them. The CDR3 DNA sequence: TGTGCCAGCAGAGGGCCTCACGAAACCGGGGAGCTGTTTTTT. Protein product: CASRGPHETGELFF.

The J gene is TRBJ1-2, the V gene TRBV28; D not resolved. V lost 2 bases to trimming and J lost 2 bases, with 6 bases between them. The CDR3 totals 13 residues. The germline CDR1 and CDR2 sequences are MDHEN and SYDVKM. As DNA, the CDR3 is TGTGCCAGCAGTTTAGAGCTGAACTATGGCTACACCTTC. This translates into CASSLELNYGYTF.

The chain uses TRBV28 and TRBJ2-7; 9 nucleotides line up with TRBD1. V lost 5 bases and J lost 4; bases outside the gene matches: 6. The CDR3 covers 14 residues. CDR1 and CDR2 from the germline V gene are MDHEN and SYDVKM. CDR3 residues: CASSTGTGSYEQYF. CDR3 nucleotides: TGTGCCAGCAGTACCGGGACAGGGTCATACGAGCAGTACTTC. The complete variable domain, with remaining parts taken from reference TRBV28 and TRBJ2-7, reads DVKVTQSSRYLVKRTGEKVFLECVQDMDHENMFWYRQDPGLGLRLIYFSYDVKMKEKGDIPEGYSVSREKKERFSLILESASTNQTSMYLCASSTGTGSYEQYFGPGTRLTVT.